This TCR beta chain was found in a study of beta chain features in type 1 diabetes. Expressed TCRB transcripts got sequenced, as all isolated RNA was reverse transcribed. Using immunoSEQ multiplex PCR, the repertoire was profiled, and TCRdb retains in-frame clones only, with some absent. The data contain tens of thousands of clones, approximately 70% of them seen just once; the ten biggest clones take up about 1%. The collection from each donor was one heparinised blood draw averaging around 100 mL. Sorting with CD45RO/CCR7/CD25/CD127/CD95/CD27 yielded naive, central memory, regulatory and stem-like memory CD4+ cells. As to this clone: Antigen specificity is unknown. One end of the junction is discordant with germline, which a read error may explain.

The CDR3 totals 14 residues. The germline gives CDR1 KGHSH, CDR2 LQKENI. Regarding the study as a whole: PCR, the amplification step, might favor shorter templates, equally in patients and controls. When VDJ junctions were examined, type 1 diabetes patients showed fewer insertions and more deletions. Across all four CD4+ subsets, people with type 1 diabetes showed modestly shorter TCRB CDR3s.

The origin of this receptor is a woman between 40 and 55 years old with type 1 diabetes. V usage is TRBV18 and J usage is TRBJ2-1; TRBD2 might be the D (6 bases). Sequencing was carried out using stem cell memory CD4+ T cells from blood. CDR3 in DNA: TGTGCCAGCTCACCACCGGGACTTCCCTTTGAGGAGTTCTTC. Translating it yields CASSPPGLPFEEFF. The full variable domain, in which reference TRBV18 and TRBJ2-1 provide the parts outside the CDR3, is NAGVMQNPRHLVRRRGQEARLRCSPMKGHSHVYWYRQLPEEGLKFMVYLQKENIIDESGMPKERFSAEFPKEGPSILRIQQVVRGDSAAYFCASSPPGLPFEEFFGPGTRLTVL.